These T cell receptor beta chains were read from a single sample in a study of CD8+ T cells in alopecia areata. Data came from immunoSEQ multiplex PCR; TCRdb stores just in-frame clones and leaves some out. The table has 150,000 to 200,000 clones, about 54% seen once; the top ten hold 4.8%. The sequencing input was CD4+ T cells sorted from blood. These receptors all stem from a human donor in good health. Each CDR3 is given with its conserved first and last residue. Fields, in order: D gene, J gene, V gene, clone size, CDR3 protein, CDR3 DNA. The D gene is left open where the match is weak. Rows may omit the clone size; those that give it use once, few, many or a size class.

.	TRBJ1-3	TRBV6-6	few	CASSNGGATGNTIYF	TGTGCCAGCAGCAACGGGGGGGCGACTGGAAACACCATATATTTT
TRBD1	TRBJ1-1	TRBV11-2	once	CASSLVPGQHEAFF	TGTGCCAGCAGCTTGGTCCCGGGACAGCATGAAGCTTTCTTT
TRBD2	TRBJ2-7	TRBV5-1	few	CASGLAGVSGIYEQYF	TGCGCCAGCGGGCTAGCGGGAGTTAGTGGTATCTACGAGCAGTACTTC
TRBD1	TRBJ2-5	TRBV6-1	.	CASGRQGRSETQYF	TGTGCCAGCGGACGACAGGGGCGCTCGGAGACCCAGTACTTC
.	TRBJ1-1	TRBV4-2	.	CASSQDPGVPEAFF	TGTGCCAGCAGCCAAGACCCAGGGGTCCCTGAAGCTTTCTTT
TRBD1	TRBJ1-1	TRBV5-1	.	CASSSRQGNTEAFF	TGCGCCAGCAGCTCCAGACAGGGCAACACTGAAGCTTTCTTT
TRBD1	TRBJ2-5	TRBV7-9	few	CASSLDGTGQETQYF	TGTGCCAGCAGCTTAGATGGGACAGGGCAAGAGACCCAGTACTTC
TRBD1	TRBJ2-7	TRBV5-4	.	CASSLAGGRSYEQYF	TGTGCCAGCAGCTTGGCAGGGGGCCGGTCCTACGAGCAGTACTTC
.	TRBJ2-2	TRBV4-2	.	CASSLVSSSGTGELFF	TGTGCCAGCAGCTTAGTCTCCTCTTCCGGGACCGGGGAGCTGTTTTTT
.	TRBJ1-3	TRBV27	few	CASSYSSRLTGNTIYF	TGTGCCAGCAGTTATAGCTCAAGACTTACTGGAAACACCATATATTTT
.	TRBJ2-2	TRBV2	few	CASSVWDLTGELFF	TGTGCCAGCAGTGTTTGGGACCTCACCGGGGAGCTGTTTTTT
TRBD2	TRBJ2-3	TRBV28	.	CASSFPRLAGVGDTQYF	TGTGCCAGCAGTTTCCCCCGACTAGCGGGAGTTGGAGATACGCAGTATTTT
.	TRBJ1-2	TRBV28	.	CASSFLEAYGYTF	TGTGCCAGCAGTTTTCTCGAAGCCTATGGCTACACCTTC
TRBD1	TRBJ1-2	TRBV18	.	CASSPWTGFYYGYTF	TGTGCCAGCTCACCTTGGACAGGGTTCTACTATGGCTACACCTTC
.	TRBJ1-5	TRBV6-6	.	CASSRRAGVNQPQHF	TGTGCCAGCTCCCGACGGGCAGGGGTAAATCAGCCCCAGCATTTT
.	TRBJ2-3	TRBV5-1	.	CASSLRDIDTDTQYF	TGCGCCAGCAGTCTCCGTGACATTGACACAGATACGCAGTATTTT
.	TRBJ2-6	TRBV30	.	CAWSAIFSSGANVLTF	TGTGCCTGGAGTGCAATTTTCAGCTCTGGGGCCAACGTCCTGACTTTC
TRBD1	TRBJ2-7	TRBV11-2	.	CASSLTGFLYEQYF	TGTGCCAGCAGCTTGACAGGGTTTCTCTACGAGCAGTACTTC
TRBD1	TRBJ1-5	TRBV11-2	.	CASSLDRGNQPQHF	TGTGCCAGCAGCTTGGACAGGGGGAATCAGCCCCAGCATTTT
.	TRBJ2-5	TRBV2	.	CASSVGTEETQYF	TGTGCCAGCAGTGTTGGAACAGAAGAGACCCAGTACTTC
TRBD2	TRBJ2-7	TRBV27	.	CASSLSGRGEQYF	TGTGCCAGCAGTTTATCAGGGAGGGGCGAGCAGTACTTC
.	TRBJ2-7	TRBV29-1	once	CSVVGESSYEQYF	TGCAGCGTTGTGGGAGAGAGCTCCTACGAGCAGTACTTC
.	TRBJ1-4	TRBV29-1	.	CSVVQGTTNEKLFF	TGCAGCGTTGTTCAAGGGACTACGAATGAAAAACTGTTTTTT
.	TRBJ2-1	TRBV29-1	.	CSVGNYARNEQFF	TGCAGCGTTGGGAATTACGCGCGGAATGAGCAGTTCTTC
TRBD1	TRBJ1-2	TRBV7-2	.	CASSHTGTVPYGYTF	TGTGCCAGCAGCCACACTGGGACAGTCCCCTATGGCTACACCTTC
TRBD1	TRBJ1-5	TRBV4-1	.	CASSQATGQDSNQPQHF	TGCGCCAGCAGCCAAGCGACCGGACAGGATAGCAATCAGCCCCAGCATTTT
TRBD2	TRBJ2-5	TRBV4-2	.	CASSQQGLAAQETQYF	TGTGCCAGCAGCCAACAAGGACTAGCGGCCCAAGAGACCCAGTACTTC
TRBD2	TRBJ2-7	TRBV4-1	few	CASSQDYLGAGVGEQYF	TGCGCCAGCAGCCAAGATTATCTAGGAGCGGGAGTAGGGGAGCAGTACTTC
.	TRBJ2-2	TRBV29-1	.	CSVAKGGPGELFF	TGCAGCGTTGCAAAGGGCGGGCCCGGGGAGCTGTTTTTT
.	TRBJ2-7	TRBV29-1	.	CSVGDPTYEQYF	TGCAGCGTTGGGGACCCGACCTACGAGCAGTACTTC
.	TRBJ1-2	TRBV5-6	.	CASTQIHEQGYTF	TGTGCCAGCACCCAAATCCATGAGCAGGGCTACACCTTC
.	TRBJ2-5	TRBV2	few	CASSERVETQYF	TGTGCCAGCAGTGAAAGGGTGGAGACCCAGTACTTC
TRBD2	TRBJ2-3	TRBV29-1	.	CSVSGTRGGTDTQYF	TGCAGCGTCTCCGGGACTAGAGGAGGCACAGATACGCAGTATTTT
.	TRBJ2-5	TRBV2	once	CASQSNWWTYQETQYF	TGTGCCAGCCAGTCTAATTGGTGGACCTATCAAGAGACCCAGTACTTC
TRBD2	TRBJ2-4	TRBV28	.	CASSFVAGGAKNIQYF	TGTGCCAGCAGTTTCGTAGCGGGGGGAGCCAAAAACATTCAGTACTTC
.	TRBJ1-1	TRBV18	.	CASSPDRQTQNTEAFF	TGTGCCAGCTCGCCAGACAGACAGACTCAGAACACTGAAGCTTTCTTT
.	TRBJ2-2	TRBV5-1	.	CASSSPGTGELFF	TGCGCCAGCAGCTCCCCGGGAACCGGGGAGCTGTTTTTT
.	TRBJ2-7	TRBV29-1	.	CSVEVGAGRVNSYEQYF	TGCAGCGTTGAAGTGGGGGCAGGGAGAGTTAATTCCTACGAGCAGTACTTC
.	TRBJ2-6	TRBV2	.	CASSTQGPGANVLTF	TGTGCCAGCAGTACTCAGGGTCCTGGGGCCAACGTCCTGACTTTC
.	TRBJ2-7	TRBV6-5	.	CATTGDGTYEQYF	TGTGCCACTACCGGGGACGGCACCTACGAGCAGTACTTC
TRBD1	TRBJ2-3	TRBV29-1	.	CSGATGVSPDTQYF	TGCAGCGGAGCAACAGGGGTCTCCCCAGATACGCAGTATTTT
.	TRBJ2-7	TRBV6-5	.	CASSTAGNEQYF	TGTGCCAGCAGTACCGCAGGGAACGAGCAGTACTTC
.	TRBJ2-1	TRBV14	.	CASSQRVSTRNNNEQFF	TGTGCCAGCAGCCAACGGGTATCGACGCGGAACAACAATGAGCAGTTCTTC
.	TRBJ2-3	TRBV25-1	.	CASSRGNTQYF	TGTGCCAGCAGTCGGGGAAATACGCAGTATTTT
.	TRBJ2-3	TRBV7-2	many	CASSWSGSTDTQYF	TGTGCCAGCAGCTGGAGCGGGAGCACAGATACGCAGTATTTT
.	TRBJ2-1	TRBV27	.	CASHPWPKGSYNEQFF	TGTGCCAGCCACCCCTGGCCAAAGGGGTCCTACAATGAGCAGTTCTTC
.	TRBJ2-5	TRBV30	.	CAWSVPPPSQETQYF	TGTGCCTGGAGTGTCCCCCCCCCATCTCAAGAGACCCAGTACTTC
.	TRBJ1-1	TRBV28	.	CATWMNTEAFF	TGTGCCACGTGGATGAACACTGAAGCTTTCTTT
TRBD2	TRBJ2-6	TRBV4-1	.	CASSQEGLGTSGANVLTF	TGCGCCAGCAGCCAGGAGGGACTAGGGACCTCTGGGGCCAACGTCCTGACTTTC
.	TRBJ2-3	TRBV4-1	.	CASSGLGLASLMDTQYF	TGCGCCAGCAGCGGGTTGGGGCTAGCGAGCCTCATGGATACGCAGTATTTT